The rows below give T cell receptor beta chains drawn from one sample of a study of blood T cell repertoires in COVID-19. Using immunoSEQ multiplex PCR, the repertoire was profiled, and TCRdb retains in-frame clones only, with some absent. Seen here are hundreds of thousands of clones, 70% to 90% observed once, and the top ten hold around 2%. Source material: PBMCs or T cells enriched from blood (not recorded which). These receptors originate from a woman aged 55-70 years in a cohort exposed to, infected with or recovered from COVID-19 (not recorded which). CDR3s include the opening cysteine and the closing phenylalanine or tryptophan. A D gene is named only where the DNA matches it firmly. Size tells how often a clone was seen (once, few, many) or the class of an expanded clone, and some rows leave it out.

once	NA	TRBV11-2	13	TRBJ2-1	TGTGCCAGCAGCTTTTTGTCTACCATTGAGCAGTTCTTC	CASSFLSTIEQFF
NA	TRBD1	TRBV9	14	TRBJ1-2	TGTGCCAGCAGCGTAGATGGGGACAGGGCCACCTACACCTTC	CASSVDGDRATYTF
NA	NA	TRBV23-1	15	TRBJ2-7	TGCGCCAGCAAGAGCCTCAGGGATCAGGTCTACGAGCAGTACTTC	CASKSLRDQVYEQYF
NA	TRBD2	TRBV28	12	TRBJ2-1	TGTGCCAGCAGTCCTAGCGGCAATGAGCAGTTCTTC	CASSPSGNEQFF
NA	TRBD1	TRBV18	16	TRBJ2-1	TGTGCCAGCTCACCCGTAGGGGGCGTGGGGAACAATGAGCAGTTCTTC	CASSPVGGVGNNEQFF
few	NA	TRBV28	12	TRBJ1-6	TGTGCCAGCATTGGAGGGTATTCACCCCTCCACTTT	CASIGGYSPLHF
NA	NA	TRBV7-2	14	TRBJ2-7	TGTGCCAGCAGCTGGGGGGGACGGACAGACGAGCAGTACTTC	CASSWGGRTDEQYF
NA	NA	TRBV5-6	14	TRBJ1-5	TGTGCCAGCACCCGACGCGGGGGCAATCAGCCCCAGCATTTT	CASTRRGGNQPQHF
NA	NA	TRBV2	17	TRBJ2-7	TGTGCCAGCAGAGAAAGGGGAAGCGACGCCACTTCCTACGAGCAGTACTTC	CASRERGSDATSYEQYF
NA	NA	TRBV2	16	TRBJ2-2	TGTGCCAGCAGTGGGTGGGCTATTGGCCTTACCGGGGAGCTGTTTTTT	CASSGWAIGLTGELFF
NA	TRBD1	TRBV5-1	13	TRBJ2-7	TGCGCCAGCACGACAGGGGTGGGCTACGAGCAGTACTTC	CASTTGVGYEQYF
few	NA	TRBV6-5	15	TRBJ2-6	TGTGCCAGCAGGCTGAGGAGCTCTGGGGCCAACGTCCTGACTTTC	CASRLRSSGANVLTF
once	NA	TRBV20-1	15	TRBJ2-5	TGCAGTGCTAGTCCCAGGGAAGGAGGGTGGGAGACCCAGTACTTC	CSASPREGGWETQYF
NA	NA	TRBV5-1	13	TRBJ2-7	TGCGCCAGCAGCGACGGGACTTACTACGAGCAGTACTTC	CASSDGTYYEQYF
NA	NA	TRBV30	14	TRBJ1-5	TGTGCCTGGAGTGTGGGAGGAAACAATCAGCCCCAGCATTTT	CAWSVGGNNQPQHF
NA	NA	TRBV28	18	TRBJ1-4	TGTGCCAGCAGTTTTTTCTTCGGGACATCCTTCGTTAATGAAAAACTGTTTTTT	CASSFFFGTSFVNEKLFF
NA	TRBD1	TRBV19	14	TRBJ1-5	TGTGCCAGTAGTATTGAAGGGGGCCATCAGCCCCAGCATTTT	CASSIEGGHQPQHF
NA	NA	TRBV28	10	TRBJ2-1	TGTGCCAGCAGGAGTAATGAGCAGTTCTTC	CASRSNEQFF
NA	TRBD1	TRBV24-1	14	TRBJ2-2	TGTGCCACCAGTCGGACAGGGGACACCGGGGAGCTGTTTTTT	CATSRTGDTGELFF
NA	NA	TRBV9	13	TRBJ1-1	TGTGCCAGCAGCGTAACACAGAACACTGAAGCTTTCTTT	CASSVTQNTEAFF
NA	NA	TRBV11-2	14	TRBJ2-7	TGTGCCAGCAGCAGCGGGACACAATTTTACGAGCAGTACTTC	CASSSGTQFYEQYF
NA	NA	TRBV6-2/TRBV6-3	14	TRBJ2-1	TGTGCCAGCAGTTTAGTAGCGGTCGACAATGAGCAGTTCTTC	CASSLVAVDNEQFF
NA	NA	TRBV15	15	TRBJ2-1	TGTGCCACCAGCAGAGCCCAGCGCGGAGACAATGAGCAGTTCTTC	CATSRAQRGDNEQFF
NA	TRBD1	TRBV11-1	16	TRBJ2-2	TGTGCCAGCAGCCTAGGGACAGGGGGCGTCCCCGGGGAGCTGTTTTTT	CASSLGTGGVPGELFF
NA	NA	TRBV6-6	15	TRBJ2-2	TGTGCCAGCAGAGAACTAGCTCGGGACACCGGGGAGCTGTTTTTT	CASRELARDTGELFF
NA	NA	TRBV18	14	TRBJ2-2	TGTGCCAGCTCACCGGGACTCTCCACCGGGGAGCTGTTTTTT	CASSPGLSTGELFF
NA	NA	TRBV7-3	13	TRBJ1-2	TGTGCCAGCAGCCGGGGGACCGGTTATGGCTACACCTTC	CASSRGTGYGYTF
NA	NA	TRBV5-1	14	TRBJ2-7	TGCGCCAGCGGCCTGACAAGTCGGAATACCGAGCAGTACTTC	CASGLTSRNTEQYF
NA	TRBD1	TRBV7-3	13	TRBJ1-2	TGTGCCAGCAGCGCCGGGACAGAGTATGGCTACACCTTC	CASSAGTEYGYTF
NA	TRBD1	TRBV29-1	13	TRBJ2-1	TGCAGCGTTGAATTGGACAGGGGGTATGAGCAGTTCTTC	CSVELDRGYEQFF
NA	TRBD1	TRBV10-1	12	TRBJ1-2	TGCGCCAGCCCCCCGACAGGGGGTGGCTACACCTTC	CASPPTGGGYTF
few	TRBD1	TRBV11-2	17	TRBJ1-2	TGTGCCAGCAGCTTAGACAGGGGGCTTGGTCATTTGCGTGGCTACACCTTC	CASSLDRGLGHLRGYTF
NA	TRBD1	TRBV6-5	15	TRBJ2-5	TGTGCCAGCAGTTACGGGGACAGGGGTTCGGAGACCCAGTACTTC	CASSYGDRGSETQYF
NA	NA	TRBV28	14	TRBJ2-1	TGTGCCAGCAGATACAGGGCAACCTACAATGAGCAGTTCTTC	CASRYRATYNEQFF
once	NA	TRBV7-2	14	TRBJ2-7	TGTGCCAGCAGCTTAGGACCAGGGTCCTACGAGCAGTACTTC	CASSLGPGSYEQYF
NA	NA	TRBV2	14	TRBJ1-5	TGTGCCAGCAGTGGGGAGGGAAGGGTTCAGCCCCAGCATTTT	CASSGEGRVQPQHF
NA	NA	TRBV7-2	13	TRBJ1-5	TGTGCCAGCAGCTTCAGGAGCAATCAGCCCCAGCATTTT	CASSFRSNQPQHF
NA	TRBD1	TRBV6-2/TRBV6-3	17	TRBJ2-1	TGTGCCAGCAGCCCATCAGGGGGCGCAGGCTCCTACAATGAGCAGTTCTTC	CASSPSGGAGSYNEQFF
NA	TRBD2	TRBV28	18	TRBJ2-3	TGTGCCAGCAGCCTGGGGACTAGCGGGATCCCTAGCACAGATACGCAGTATTTT	CASSLGTSGIPSTDTQYF
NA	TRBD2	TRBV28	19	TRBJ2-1	TGTGCCAGCAGTTTAGTCGGGACTAGCGGGAGAGTGTTCCACAATGAGCAGTTCTTC	CASSLVGTSGRVFHNEQFF
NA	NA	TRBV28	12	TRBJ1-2	TGTGCCAGCAGTCTCTACAGGAATGGCTACACCTTC	CASSLYRNGYTF
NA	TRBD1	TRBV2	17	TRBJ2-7	TGTGCCAGCAGTGAAGCAATTAAGGACAGGGCCGTCTACGAGCAGTACTTC	CASSEAIKDRAVYEQYF
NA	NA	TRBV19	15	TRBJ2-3	TGTGCCAGTAGTATGAGACTAGTCCCAACAGATACGCAGTATTTT	CASSMRLVPTDTQYF
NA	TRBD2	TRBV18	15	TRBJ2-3	TGTGCCAGCTCACAGAGCGGGAGTGGGACAGATACGCAGTATTTT	CASSQSGSGTDTQYF
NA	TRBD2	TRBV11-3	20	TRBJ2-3	TGTGCCAGCAGCTACCCCCCAGCGGGAGGGCGTTGCGCTAGCACAGATACGCAGTATTTT	CASSYPPAGGRCASTDTQYF
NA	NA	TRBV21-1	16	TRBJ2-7	TGTGCCAGCAGCAAAGCGCGTCACAGGGCCTCCTACGAGCAGTACTTC	CASSKARHRASYEQYF
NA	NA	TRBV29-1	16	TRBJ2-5	TGCAGCGTTGGTCGGACGGGAGATCGGGTTAGAGAGACCCAGTACTTC	CSVGRTGDRVRETQYF
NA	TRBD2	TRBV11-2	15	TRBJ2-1	TGTGCCAGCAGCTCCACTAGCGGGAGGTACAATGAGCAGTTCTTC	CASSSTSGRYNEQFF
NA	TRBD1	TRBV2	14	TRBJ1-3	TGTGCCAGCAGGGAACAGGGGGTTGGAAACACCATATATTTT	CASREQGVGNTIYF
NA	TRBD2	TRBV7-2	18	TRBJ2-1	TGTGCCAGCAGCTTAGTAGTCGGTGGAGCGGGGGGAAGCAGTGAGCAGTTCTTC	CASSLVVGGAGGSSEQFF
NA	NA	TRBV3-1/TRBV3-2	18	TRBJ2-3	TGTGCCAGCAGCCATTGGAAATTGGGCAGGGGGAGGCCAGATACGCAGTATTTT	CASSHWKLGRGRPDTQYF
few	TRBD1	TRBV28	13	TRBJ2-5	TGTGCCAGCAGTTTACAGGGGGCAGAGACCCAGTACTTC	CASSLQGAETQYF
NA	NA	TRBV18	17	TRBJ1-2	TGTGCCAGCTCACCGATACAGGGCACCGCAACCTTCTATGGCTACACCTTC	CASSPIQGTATFYGYTF
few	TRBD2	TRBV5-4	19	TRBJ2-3	TGTGCCAGCAGCTCGGGAGGACTAGCGGGAGGCCCAAGCACAGATACGCAGTATTTT	CASSSGGLAGGPSTDTQYF
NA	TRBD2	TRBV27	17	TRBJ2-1	TGTGCCAGCAGTTTATTAGGGGGACTAGCGGGAGTAAATGAGCAGTTCTTC	CASSLLGGLAGVNEQFF